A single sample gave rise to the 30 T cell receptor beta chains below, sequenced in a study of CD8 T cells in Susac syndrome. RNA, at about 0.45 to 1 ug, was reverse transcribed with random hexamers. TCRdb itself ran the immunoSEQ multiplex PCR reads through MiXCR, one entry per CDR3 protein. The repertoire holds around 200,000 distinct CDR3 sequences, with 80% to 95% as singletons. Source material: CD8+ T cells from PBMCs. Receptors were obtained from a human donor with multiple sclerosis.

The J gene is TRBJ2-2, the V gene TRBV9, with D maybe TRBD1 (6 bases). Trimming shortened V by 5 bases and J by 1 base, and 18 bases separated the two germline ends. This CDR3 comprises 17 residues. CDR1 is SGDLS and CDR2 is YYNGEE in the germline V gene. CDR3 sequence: CASSYSATTGNTGELFF. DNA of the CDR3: TGTGCCAGCAGTTATTCCGCCACGACAGGGAACACCGGGGAGCTGTTTTTT.

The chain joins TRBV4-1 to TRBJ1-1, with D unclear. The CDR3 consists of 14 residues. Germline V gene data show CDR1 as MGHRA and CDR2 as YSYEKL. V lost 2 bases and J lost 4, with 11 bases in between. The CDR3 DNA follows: TGCGCCAGCAGCCAATGGAGGGAGAGCACTGAAGCTTTCTTT. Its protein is CASSQWRESTEAFF.

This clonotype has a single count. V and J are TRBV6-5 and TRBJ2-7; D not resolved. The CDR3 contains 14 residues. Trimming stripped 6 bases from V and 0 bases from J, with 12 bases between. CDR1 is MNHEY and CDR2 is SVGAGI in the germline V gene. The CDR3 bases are TGTGCCAGCAGAACAGATGTGGACTCCTACGAGCAGTACTTC. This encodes CASRTDVDSYEQYF.

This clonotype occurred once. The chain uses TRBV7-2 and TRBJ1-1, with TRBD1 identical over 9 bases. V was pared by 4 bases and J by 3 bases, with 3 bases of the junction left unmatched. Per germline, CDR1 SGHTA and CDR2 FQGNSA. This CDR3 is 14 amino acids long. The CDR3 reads CASSWGTGYTEAFF. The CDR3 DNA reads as TGTGCCAGCAGCTGGGGGACAGGGTACACTGAAGCTTTCTTT.

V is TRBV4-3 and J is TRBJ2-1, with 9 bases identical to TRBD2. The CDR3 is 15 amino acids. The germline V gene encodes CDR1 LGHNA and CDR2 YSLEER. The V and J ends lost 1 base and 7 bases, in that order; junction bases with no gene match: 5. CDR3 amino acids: CASSQGRLAGNEQFF. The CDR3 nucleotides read TGCGCCAGCAGCCAAGGTCGGCTAGCGGGAAATGAGCAGTTCTTC.

This chain's CDR3 is CASRDGQGVNTEAFF. The CDR3 nucleotides are TGTGCCAGCAGGGACGGACAGGGAGTGAACACTGAAGCTTTCTTT. The chain employs TRBV12-3 or TRBV12-4 and TRBJ1-1; TRBD1 matches 8 bases. This CDR3 has 15 residues. V shed 6 bases, J shed 0 bases, and the junction held 6 bases outside the gene matches.

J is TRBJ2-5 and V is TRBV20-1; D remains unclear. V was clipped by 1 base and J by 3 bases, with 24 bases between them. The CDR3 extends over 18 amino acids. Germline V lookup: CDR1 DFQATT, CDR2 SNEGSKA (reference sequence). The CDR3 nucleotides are TGCAGTGCTAGAGCTCCAACAGCTATTGGACGGGTAGAAGAGACCCAGTACTTC. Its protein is CSARAPTAIGRVEETQYF.

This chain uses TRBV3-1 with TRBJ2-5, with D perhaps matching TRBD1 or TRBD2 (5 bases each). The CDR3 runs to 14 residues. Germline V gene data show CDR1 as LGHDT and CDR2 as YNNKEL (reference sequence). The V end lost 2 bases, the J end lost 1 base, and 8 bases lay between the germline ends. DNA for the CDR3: TGTGCCAGCAGCCAACCGGGACCCCAAGAGACCCAGTACTTC. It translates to CASSQPGPQETQYF.

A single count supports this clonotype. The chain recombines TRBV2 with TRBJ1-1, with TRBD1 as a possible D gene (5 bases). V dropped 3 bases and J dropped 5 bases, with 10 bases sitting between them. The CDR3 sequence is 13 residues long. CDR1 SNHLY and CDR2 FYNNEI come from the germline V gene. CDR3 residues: CASSEVQGTEAFF. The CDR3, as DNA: TGTGCCAGCAGTGAGGTCCAGGGAACTGAAGCTTTCTTT.

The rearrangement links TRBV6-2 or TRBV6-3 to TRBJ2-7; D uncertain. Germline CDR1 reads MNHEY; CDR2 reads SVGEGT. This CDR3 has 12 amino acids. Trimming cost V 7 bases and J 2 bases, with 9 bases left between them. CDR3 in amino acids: CASTRSTYEQYF. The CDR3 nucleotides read TGTGCCAGCACAAGGAGCACCTACGAGCAGTACTTC.

The CDR3 coding sequence is TGTGCCAGCGCCTTAGGGGGGCTAGCGGGAGGGGGAGAGACCCAGTACTTC. This gives the protein CASALGGLAGGGETQYF. The chain combines TRBV12-3 or TRBV12-4 with TRBJ2-5; 12 bases are a match to TRBD2. The ends lost 8 bases at V and 4 bases at J; junction bases unmatched: 14. This CDR3 comprises 17 residues.

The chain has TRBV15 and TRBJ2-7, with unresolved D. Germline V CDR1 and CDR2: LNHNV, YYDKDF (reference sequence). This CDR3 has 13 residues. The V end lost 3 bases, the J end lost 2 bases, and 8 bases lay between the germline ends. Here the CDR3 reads CATSRTLAYEQYF. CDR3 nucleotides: TGTGCCACCAGCAGGACGCTGGCCTACGAGCAGTACTTC.

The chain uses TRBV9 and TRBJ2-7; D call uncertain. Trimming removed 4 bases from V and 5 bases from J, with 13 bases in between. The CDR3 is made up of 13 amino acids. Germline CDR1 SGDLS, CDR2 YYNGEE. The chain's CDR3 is CASSISDPHEQYF. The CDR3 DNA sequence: TGTGCCAGCAGCATCTCGGACCCCCACGAGCAGTACTTC.

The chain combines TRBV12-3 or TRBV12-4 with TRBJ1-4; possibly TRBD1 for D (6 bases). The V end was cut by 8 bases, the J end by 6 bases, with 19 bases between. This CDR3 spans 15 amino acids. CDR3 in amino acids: CASRPARGGDEKLFF. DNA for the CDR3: TGTGCCAGCCGGCCAGCCCGAGGGGGGGATGAAAAACTGTTTTTT.

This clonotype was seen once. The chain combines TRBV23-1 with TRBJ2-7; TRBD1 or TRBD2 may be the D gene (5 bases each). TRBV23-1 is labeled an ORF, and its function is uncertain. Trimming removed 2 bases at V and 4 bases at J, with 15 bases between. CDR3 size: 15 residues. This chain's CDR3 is CASSQKGPETYEQYF. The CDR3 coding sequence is TGCGCCAGCAGTCAAAAGGGACCCGAAACTTACGAGCAGTACTTC.

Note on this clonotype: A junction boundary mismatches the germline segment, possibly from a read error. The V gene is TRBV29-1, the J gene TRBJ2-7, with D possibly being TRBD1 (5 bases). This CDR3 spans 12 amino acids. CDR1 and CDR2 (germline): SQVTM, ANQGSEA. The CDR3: CSAEGVGYEQYF. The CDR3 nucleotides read TGCAGCGCTGAAGGGGTGGGGTACGAGCAGTACTTC.

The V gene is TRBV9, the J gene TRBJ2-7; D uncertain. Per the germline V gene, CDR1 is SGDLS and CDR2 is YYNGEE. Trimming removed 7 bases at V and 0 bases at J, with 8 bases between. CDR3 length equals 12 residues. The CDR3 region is CASGKGSYEQYF. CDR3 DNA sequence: TGTGCCAGCGGGAAAGGCTCCTACGAGCAGTACTTC.

CDR3 coding DNA: TGTGCCAGTAGTCTAGCGGGAGGGCCCCACAATGAGCAGTTCTTC. Translating it yields CASSLAGGPHNEQFF. V and J are TRBV19 and TRBJ2-1, with 12 bases aligning to TRBD2. V was clipped by 5 bases and J by 5 bases; unmatched bases: 4. Germline V gene lookup returns CDR1 LNHDA and CDR2 SQIVND (reference sequence). CDR3 length: 15 amino acids.

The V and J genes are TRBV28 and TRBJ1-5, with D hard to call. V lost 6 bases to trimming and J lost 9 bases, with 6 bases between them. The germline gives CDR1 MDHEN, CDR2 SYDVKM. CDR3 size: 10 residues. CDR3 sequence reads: CASSRGPQHF. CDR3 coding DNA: TGTGCCAGCAGCCGAGGGCCCCAGCATTTT.

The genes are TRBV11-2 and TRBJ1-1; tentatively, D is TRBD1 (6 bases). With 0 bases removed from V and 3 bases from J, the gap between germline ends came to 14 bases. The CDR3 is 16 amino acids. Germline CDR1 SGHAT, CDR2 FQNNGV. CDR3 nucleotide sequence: TGTGCCAGCAGCTTAGAGTATGGGGGGCACGACACTGAAGCTTTCTTT. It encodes CASSLEYGGHDTEAFF.

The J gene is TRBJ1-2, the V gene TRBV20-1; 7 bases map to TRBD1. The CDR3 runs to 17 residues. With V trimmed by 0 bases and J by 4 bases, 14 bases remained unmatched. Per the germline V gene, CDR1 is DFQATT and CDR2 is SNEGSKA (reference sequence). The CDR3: CSARDLEQGEVAYGYTF. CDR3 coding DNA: TGCAGTGCTAGAGATCTCGAGCAGGGGGAGGTTGCCTATGGCTACACCTTC.

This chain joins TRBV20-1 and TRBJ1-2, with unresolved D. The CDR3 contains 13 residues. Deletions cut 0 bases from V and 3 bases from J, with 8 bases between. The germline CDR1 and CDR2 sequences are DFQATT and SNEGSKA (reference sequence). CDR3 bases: TGCAGTGCTAGAGATTTAGCCCACTATGGCTACACCTTC. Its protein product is CSARDLAHYGYTF.

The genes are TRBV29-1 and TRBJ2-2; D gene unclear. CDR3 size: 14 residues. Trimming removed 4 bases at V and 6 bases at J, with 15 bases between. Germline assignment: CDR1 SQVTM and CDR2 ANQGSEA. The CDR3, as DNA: TGCAGCGTTGTTCTCGGGCCCCTCGCCGGGGAGCTGTTTTTT. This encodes CSVVLGPLAGELFF.

CDR3 residues: CASTLAGVGNNEQFF. In DNA, the CDR3 is TGCGCCAGCACTCTGGCAGGGGTCGGTAACAATGAGCAGTTCTTC. The V and J genes are TRBV5-1 and TRBJ2-1, with TRBD1 as a possible D gene (6 bases). Germline CDR1 and CDR2: SGHRS and YFSETQ. CDR3 length: 15 residues. The V gene lost 6 bases and the J gene lost 5 bases, with 18 bases spanning the gap.

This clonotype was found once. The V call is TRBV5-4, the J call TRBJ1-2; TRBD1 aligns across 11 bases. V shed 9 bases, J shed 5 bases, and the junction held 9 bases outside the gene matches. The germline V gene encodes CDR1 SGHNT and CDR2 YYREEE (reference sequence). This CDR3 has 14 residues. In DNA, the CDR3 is TGTGCCATTCCCCCGGGACAGGGGGAGTATGGCTACACCTTC. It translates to CAIPPGQGEYGYTF.

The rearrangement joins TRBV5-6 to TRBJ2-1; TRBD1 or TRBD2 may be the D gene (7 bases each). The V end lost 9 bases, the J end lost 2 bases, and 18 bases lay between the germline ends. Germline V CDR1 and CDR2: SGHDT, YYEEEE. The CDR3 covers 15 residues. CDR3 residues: CATEEGAGAYNEQFF. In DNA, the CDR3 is TGTGCCACCGAGGAGGGGGCGGGGGCCTACAATGAGCAGTTCTTC.

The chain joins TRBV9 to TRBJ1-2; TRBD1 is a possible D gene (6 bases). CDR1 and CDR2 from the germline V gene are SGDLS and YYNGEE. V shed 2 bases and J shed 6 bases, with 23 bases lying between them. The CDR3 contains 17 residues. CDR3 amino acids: CASSVVPGGGFRDGYTF. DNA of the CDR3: TGTGCCAGCAGCGTGGTCCCCGGAGGGGGTTTCAGGGATGGCTACACCTTC. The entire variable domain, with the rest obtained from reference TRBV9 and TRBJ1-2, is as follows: DSGVTQTPKHLITATGQRVTLRCSPRSGDLSVYWYQQSLDQGLQFLIQYYNGEERAKGNILERFSAQQFPDLHSELNLSSLELGDSALYFCASSVVPGGGFRDGYTFGSGTRLTVV.

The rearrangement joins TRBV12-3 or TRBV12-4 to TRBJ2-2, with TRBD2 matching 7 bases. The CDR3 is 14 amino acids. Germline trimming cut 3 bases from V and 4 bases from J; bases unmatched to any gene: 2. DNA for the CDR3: TGTGCCAGCAGTTTCGGGGGGTTCACCGGGGAGCTGTTTTTT. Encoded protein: CASSFGGFTGELFF.

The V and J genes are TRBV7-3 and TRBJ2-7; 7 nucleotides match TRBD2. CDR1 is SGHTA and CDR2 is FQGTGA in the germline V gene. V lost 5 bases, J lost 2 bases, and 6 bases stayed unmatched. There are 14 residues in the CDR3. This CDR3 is CASSVGLGAYEQYF. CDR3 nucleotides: TGTGCCAGCAGCGTCGGACTAGGGGCCTACGAGCAGTACTTC.

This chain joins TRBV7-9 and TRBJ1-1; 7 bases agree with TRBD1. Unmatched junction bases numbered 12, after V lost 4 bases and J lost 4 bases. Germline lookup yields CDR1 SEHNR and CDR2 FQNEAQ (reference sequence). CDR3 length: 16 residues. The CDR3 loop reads CASSSDLTGVLTEAFF. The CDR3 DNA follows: TGTGCCAGCAGCTCCGACCTTACAGGGGTACTCACTGAAGCTTTCTTT.